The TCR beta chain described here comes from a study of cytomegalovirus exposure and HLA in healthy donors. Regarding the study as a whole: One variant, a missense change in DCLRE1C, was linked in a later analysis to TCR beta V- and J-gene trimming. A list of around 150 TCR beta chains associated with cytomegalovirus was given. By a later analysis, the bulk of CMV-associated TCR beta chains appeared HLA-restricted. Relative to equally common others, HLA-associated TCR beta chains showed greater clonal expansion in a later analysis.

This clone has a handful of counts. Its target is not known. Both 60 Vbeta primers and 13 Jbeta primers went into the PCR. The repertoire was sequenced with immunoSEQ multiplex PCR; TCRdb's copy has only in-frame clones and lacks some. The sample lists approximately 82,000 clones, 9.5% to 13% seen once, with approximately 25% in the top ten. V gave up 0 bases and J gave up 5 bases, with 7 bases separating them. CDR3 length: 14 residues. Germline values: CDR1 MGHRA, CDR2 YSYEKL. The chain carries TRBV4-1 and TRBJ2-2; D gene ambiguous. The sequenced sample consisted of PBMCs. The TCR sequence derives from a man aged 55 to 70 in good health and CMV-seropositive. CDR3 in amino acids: CASSQDARTGELFF. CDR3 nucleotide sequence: TGCGCCAGCAGCCAAGACGCCCGGACCGGGGAGCTGTTTTTT.